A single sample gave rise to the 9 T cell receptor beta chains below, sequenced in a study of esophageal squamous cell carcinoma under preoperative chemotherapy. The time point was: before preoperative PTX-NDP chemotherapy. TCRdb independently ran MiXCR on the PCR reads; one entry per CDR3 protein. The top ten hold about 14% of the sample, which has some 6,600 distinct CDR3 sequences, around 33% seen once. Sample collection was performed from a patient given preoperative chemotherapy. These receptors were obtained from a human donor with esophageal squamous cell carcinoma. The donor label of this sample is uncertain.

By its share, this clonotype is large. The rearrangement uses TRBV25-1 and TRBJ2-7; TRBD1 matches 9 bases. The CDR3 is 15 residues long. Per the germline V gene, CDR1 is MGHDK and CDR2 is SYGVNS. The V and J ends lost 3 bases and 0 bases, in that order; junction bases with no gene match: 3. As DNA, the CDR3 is TGTGCCAGCAGTGACGCGACAGGGGGCTCCTACGAGCAGTACTTC. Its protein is CASSDATGGSYEQYF.

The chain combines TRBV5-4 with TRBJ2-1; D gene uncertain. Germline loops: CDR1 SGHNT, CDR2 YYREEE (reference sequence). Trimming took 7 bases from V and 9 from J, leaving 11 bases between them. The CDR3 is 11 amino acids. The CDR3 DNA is TGTGCCAGCCGCTCAAGCTTTGAGCAGTTCTTC. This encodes CASRSSFEQFF.

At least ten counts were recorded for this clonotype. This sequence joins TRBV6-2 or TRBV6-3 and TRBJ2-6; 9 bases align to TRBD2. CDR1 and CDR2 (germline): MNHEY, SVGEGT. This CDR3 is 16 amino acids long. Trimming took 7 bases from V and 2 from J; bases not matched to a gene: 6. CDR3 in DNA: TGTGCCAGCATGCTTAGCGGGAGAGCTGGGGCCAACGTCCTGACTTTC. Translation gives CASMLSGRAGANVLTF.

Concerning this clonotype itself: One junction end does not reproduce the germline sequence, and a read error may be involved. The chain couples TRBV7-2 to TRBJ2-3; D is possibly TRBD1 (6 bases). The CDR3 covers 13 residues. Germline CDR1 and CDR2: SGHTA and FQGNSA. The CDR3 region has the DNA TGTGCCAGCAGCTCCCTGAGGACAGATAGGCAGGATTTT. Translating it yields CASSSLRTDRQDF.

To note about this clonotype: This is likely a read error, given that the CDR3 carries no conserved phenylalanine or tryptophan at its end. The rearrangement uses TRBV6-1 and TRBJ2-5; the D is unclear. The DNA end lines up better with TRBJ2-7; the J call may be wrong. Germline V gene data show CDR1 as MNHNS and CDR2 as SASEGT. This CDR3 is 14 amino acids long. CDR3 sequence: CASRSSKGSYEQYL. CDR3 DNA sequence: TGTGCCAGCAGATCCAGTAAGGGCTCCTACGAGCAGTACCTC.

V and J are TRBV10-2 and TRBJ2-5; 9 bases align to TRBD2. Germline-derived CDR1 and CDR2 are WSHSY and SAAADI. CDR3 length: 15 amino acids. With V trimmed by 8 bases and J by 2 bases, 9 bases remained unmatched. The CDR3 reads CASGTSSGRQETQYF. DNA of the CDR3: TGCGCCAGCGGTACTAGTAGCGGGAGACAAGAGACCCAGTACTTC.

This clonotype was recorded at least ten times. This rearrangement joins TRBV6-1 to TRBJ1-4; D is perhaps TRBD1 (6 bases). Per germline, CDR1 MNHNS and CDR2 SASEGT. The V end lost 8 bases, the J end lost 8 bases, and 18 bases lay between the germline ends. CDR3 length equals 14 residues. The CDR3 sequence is CASGVGGRREKLFF. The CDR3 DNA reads TGTGCCAGCGGGGTAGGGGGGCGCAGAGAAAAACTGTTTTTT.

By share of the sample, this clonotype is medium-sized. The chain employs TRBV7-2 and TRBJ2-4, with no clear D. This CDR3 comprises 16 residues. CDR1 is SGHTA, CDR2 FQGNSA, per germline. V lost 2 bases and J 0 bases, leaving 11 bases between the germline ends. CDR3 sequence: CASSLSSGQAKNIQYF. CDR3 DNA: TGTGCCAGCAGCTTATCGTCGGGCCAAGCCAAAAACATTCAGTACTTC.

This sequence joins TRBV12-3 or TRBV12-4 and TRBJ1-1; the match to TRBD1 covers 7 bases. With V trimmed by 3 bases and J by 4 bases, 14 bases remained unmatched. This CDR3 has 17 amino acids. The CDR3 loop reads CASSFPRTGLSPTEAFF. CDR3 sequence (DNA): TGTGCCAGCAGTTTCCCTAGGACAGGATTAAGTCCCACTGAAGCTTTCTTT.